The 24 T cell receptor beta chains below come from one sample, sequenced in a study of OX40 agonist ivuxolimab in advanced cancers. Here immunoSEQ multiplex PCR was the method, and the copy in TCRdb shows in-frame clones only, minus some. The sample has about 150,000 clones; approximately 90% are singletons. The sequenced sample was CD4+ or CD8+ T cells sorted from blood, obtained in a trial of the OX40 agonist ivuxolimab. The receptors here all came from an adult with an advanced solid tumor such as melanoma, head and neck, liver or kidney cancer.

This clone was seen just once. The chain combines TRBV27 with TRBJ2-7; TRBD1 matches at 7 bases. The junction had 6 bases not matched to a gene; V was cut back by 6 bases and J by 1 base. The V gene's germline CDR1 is MNHEY and CDR2 SMNVEV (reference sequence). This CDR3 region has 14 residues. The CDR3 sequence is CASRSDRNSYEQYF. DNA for the CDR3: TGTGCCAGCAGGTCGGACAGGAATTCCTACGAGCAGTACTTC.

The V call is TRBV19, the J call TRBJ1-1; 9 positions match TRBD1. This CDR3 has 17 amino acids. Trimming at V came to 5 bases and at J to 4 bases, leaving 14 bases not matched to a gene. CDR1 LNHDA and CDR2 SQIVND come from the germline V gene (reference sequence). The CDR3 DNA follows: TGTGCCAGTAGTTCGCACTGGACAGGGGATCCGGGCACTGAAGCTTTCTTT. Protein sequence: CASSSHWTGDPGTEAFF.

This chain links TRBV5-8 with TRBJ2-1, with 12 positions matching TRBD2. The V and J ends lost 1 base and 8 bases, in that order; junction bases with no gene match: 7. Germline values: CDR1 SGHTS, CDR2 YDEGEE. The CDR3 covers 16 residues. DNA for the CDR3: TGTGCCAGCAGCTTGTCGCTAGCGGGAGGGCTAGATGAGCAGTTCTTC. Translated, it gives CASSLSLAGGLDEQFF.

V usage is TRBV11-2 and J usage is TRBJ2-4; D is unresolved. V was cut by 3 bases and J by 8 bases, with 5 bases left in between. This CDR3 contains 11 residues. The germline CDR1 and CDR2 sequences are SGHAT and FQNNGV. CDR3 sequence reads: CASSFDYIQYF. The CDR3, as DNA: TGTGCCAGCAGCTTCGATTACATTCAGTACTTC.

J is TRBJ1-1 and V is TRBV7-9, with D perhaps matching TRBD1 (6 bases). The CDR3 has 16 residues. The ends were cut back, 5 bases at V and 7 bases at J, with 23 bases in the middle. Per the germline V gene, CDR1 is SEHNR and CDR2 is FQNEAQ (reference sequence). DNA for the CDR3: TGTGCCAGCAGCGCTTTTGGGAACCCCAGGGGCGATGAAGCTTTCTTT. Translation gives CASSAFGNPRGDEAFF.

The chain recombines TRBV5-8 with TRBJ2-1; 9 bases are shared with TRBD2. The CDR3 consists of 15 residues. Germline assignment: CDR1 SGHTS and CDR2 YDEGEE. V lost 0 bases to trimming and J lost 5 bases; unmatched junction nucleotides: 3. The CDR3 here is CASSLGTSVNNEQFF. CDR3 bases: TGTGCCAGCAGCTTGGGGACTAGCGTGAACAATGAGCAGTTCTTC. Full variable domain (rest looked up from reference TRBV5-8 and TRBJ2-1): EAGVTQSPTHLIKTRGQQATLRCSPISGHTSVYWYQQALGLGLQFLLWYDEGEERNRGNFPPRFSGRQFPNYSSELNVNALELEDSALYLCASSLGTSVNNEQFFGPGTRLTVL.

The chain uses TRBV27 and TRBJ2-7, with 10 bases lining up with TRBD2. Germline CDR1 reads MNHEY; CDR2 reads SMNVEV (reference sequence). The CDR3 has 17 residues. V shed 1 base, J shed 6 bases, and the junction held 12 bases outside the gene matches. CDR3 coding DNA: TGTGCCAGCAGTTTATTGTCTAGCGGGAGATATACAGTCGAGCAGTACTTC. It yields the protein CASSLLSSGRYTVEQYF.

The V gene is TRBV7-9, the J gene TRBJ2-3; TRBD2 matches 11 bases. Germline CDR1 SEHNR, CDR2 FQNEAQ (reference sequence). V lost 5 bases, J lost 0 bases, and 4 bases stayed unmatched. This CDR3 region has 16 residues. The CDR3 region has the DNA TGTGCCAGCAGCCCCGGGACTAGCGGAAGCACAGATACGCAGTATTTT. Translating gives CASSPGTSGSTDTQYF. The full variable domain, completed using reference TRBV7-9 and TRBJ2-3, is DTGVSQNPRHKITKRGQNVTFRCDPISEHNRLYWYRQTLGQGPEFLTYFQNEAQLEKSRLLSDRFSAERPKGSFSTLEIQRTEQGDSAMYLCASSPGTSGSTDTQYFGPGTRLTVL.

The chain joins TRBV25-1 to TRBJ1-1; no reliable D call. The V and J ends lost 3 bases and 1 base respectively, with 9 bases between them. CDR1 and CDR2 (germline): MGHDK, SYGVNS. CDR3 length equals 14 residues. This CDR3 reads CASSDPVTNTEAFF. Here the CDR3 DNA reads TGTGCCAGCAGTGATCCGGTGACGAACACTGAAGCTTTCTTT. The full variable domain, with the rest looked up from reference TRBV25-1 and TRBJ1-1, is EADIYQTPRYLVIGTGKKITLECSQTMGHDKMYWYQQDPGMELHLIHYSYGVNSTEKGDLSSESTVSRIRTEHFPLTLESARPSHTSQYLCASSDPVTNTEAFFGQGTRLTVV.

This chain uses TRBV6-4 with TRBJ1-1; 12 bases agree with TRBD1. Germline CDR1 is MRHNA and CDR2 is SNTAGT. The CDR3 spans 16 residues. J gave up 1 base and V 5 bases, and 5 bases lay outside the gene matches. CDR3 region: CASSPGTGGANTEAFF. The DNA of the CDR3 is TGTGCCAGCAGTCCCGGGACAGGGGGCGCGAACACTGAAGCTTTCTTT.

As for this clone: The same CDR3 can be traced to other DNA sequences in this sample. V and J are TRBV29-1 and TRBJ1-2; D might be TRBD1 (5 bases). CDR3 length equals 12 residues. Trimming took 7 bases from V and 6 from J, leaving 15 bases between them. CDR1 SQVTM and CDR2 ANQGSEA come from the germline V gene. The CDR3 sequence is CSATGTLNGYTF. The DNA of the CDR3 is TGCAGCGCCACTGGGACCTTGAATGGCTACACCTTC.

The chain uses TRBV6-1 and TRBJ2-5; the match to TRBD1 covers 7 bases. Germline V gene data show CDR1 as MNHNS and CDR2 as SASEGT. The CDR3 runs 13 residues. Unmatched junction bases numbered 1, after V lost 5 bases and J lost 1 base. The CDR3 sequence is CASSWDSQETQYF. CDR3 bases: TGTGCCAGCAGTTGGGACAGCCAAGAGACCCAGTACTTC.

The table lists this clone with a count of one. J is TRBJ2-6 and V is TRBV28, with 7 bases matching TRBD1. V lost 3 bases, J lost 12 bases, and 11 bases stayed unmatched. The germline gives CDR1 MDHEN, CDR2 SYDVKM. The CDR3 covers 15 residues. CDR3: CASSLGQTPPRVLTF. In DNA form, the CDR3 reads TGTGCCAGCAGTTTGGGACAGACTCCCCCGCGCGTCCTGACTTTC.

The V and J genes are TRBV6-5 and TRBJ2-7; a weak D match, TRBD2 (6 bases). The germline V gene encodes CDR1 MNHEY and CDR2 SVGAGI. Trimming left V 7 bases short and J 4 bases short, with 14 bases between. This CDR3 is built from 13 residues. In nucleotides, the CDR3 is TGTGCCAGCAACCCCCACGCGGGGTACGAGCAGTACTTC. Amino acid sequence: CASNPHAGYEQYF.

This chain connects TRBV19 to TRBJ2-7; D is undetermined. CDR1 LNHDA and CDR2 SQIVND come from the germline V gene (reference sequence). The germline V and J ends were trimmed by 6 bases and 5 bases, with 14 bases remaining between them. There are 13 residues in the CDR3. The CDR3 region has the DNA TGTGCCAGTAGGGCTGCAGGTCTTCACGAGCAGTACTTC. Amino acids: CASRAAGLHEQYF.

The chain combines TRBV19 with TRBJ1-1, with D possibly TRBD1 on 5 matching bases. V was pared by 5 bases and J by 2 bases, with 9 bases between. Germline CDR1 LNHDA, CDR2 SQIVND (reference sequence). This CDR3 has 13 amino acids. CDR3 residues: CASSRRENTEAFF. Written as DNA, the CDR3 is TGTGCCAGTAGTCGCAGGGAAAACACTGAAGCTTTCTTT.

This chain uses TRBV27 with TRBJ1-2; D is possibly TRBD1 (6 bases). This CDR3 spans 14 amino acids. Trimming cost V 0 bases and J 4 bases, with 9 bases left between them. Germline V gives CDR1 MNHEY, CDR2 SMNVEV (reference sequence). The CDR3 sequence: CASSLSTGAYGYTF. CDR3 coding DNA: TGTGCCAGCAGTTTATCGACAGGCGCCTATGGCTACACCTTC.

The CDR3: CSASTVEQYF. As DNA, the CDR3 is TGCAGTGCTAGTACAGTCGAGCAGTACTTC. The rearrangement links TRBV20-1 to TRBJ2-5; no definite D call. With the DNA end fitting TRBJ2-7 better, the J assignment may be wrong. The CDR3 is 10 amino acids. Germline CDR1 and CDR2: DFQATT and SNEGSKA (reference sequence).

The chain is built from TRBV21-1 and TRBJ2-7; TRBD2 is taken as the D call from the table, unchecked against the DNA. TRBV21-1 is a pseudogene locus. This CDR3 comprises 16 residues. CDR3 amino acids: CASSKVQREGRGEQYF. The CDR3 DNA is TGTGCCAGCAGCAAAGTTCAGCGGGAGGGCAGAGGCGAGCAGTACTTC.

The chain joins TRBV9 to TRBJ1-5; unclear D gene. Germline V gene lookup returns CDR1 SGDLS and CDR2 YYNGEE. Trimming shortened V by 0 bases and J by 9 bases, and 13 bases separated the two germline ends. The CDR3 spans 14 residues. DNA for the CDR3: TGTGCCAGCAGCGTAGGGACCGACACCCGGCCCCAGCATTTT. Translation: CASSVGTDTRPQHF.

The chain combines TRBV5-1 with TRBJ2-2; 7 bases align to TRBD2. After removal of 0 bases from V and 7 bases from J, the junction contained 6 bases not matched to a gene. The germline gives CDR1 SGHRS, CDR2 YFSETQ. The CDR3 has 15 amino acids. For the CDR3, the DNA is TGCGCCAGCAGCTTGGTTGCGGGAGAGGGCGGGGAGCTGTTTTTT. It specifies CASSLVAGEGGELFF. The full variable domain, in which reference TRBV5-1 and TRBJ2-2 provide the parts outside the CDR3, is KAGVTQTPRYLIKTRGQQVTLSCSPISGHRSVSWYQQTPGQGLQFLFEYFSETQRNKGNFPGRFSGRQFSNSRSEMNVSTLELGDSALYLCASSLVAGEGGELFFGEGSRLTVL.

The rearrangement links TRBV5-6 to TRBJ2-7; D is unresolved. CDR3 length: 12 residues. Trimming pared 2 bases from V and 0 bases from J, leaving 3 bases between. Germline assignment: CDR1 SGHDT and CDR2 YYEEEE. The CDR3 spells CASSFSSYEQYF. CDR3 nucleotides: TGTGCCAGCAGCTTTAGCTCCTACGAGCAGTACTTC.

This CDR3 reads CASSYSVGRGTGELFF. The CDR3 DNA sequence: TGTGCCAGCAGTTACTCTGTCGGGAGAGGTACCGGGGAGCTGTTTTTT. The rearrangement uses TRBV6-6 and TRBJ2-2, with D perhaps TRBD2 (6 bases). CDR3 size: 16 residues. Trimming took off 0 bases at V and 5 bases at J, with 13 bases between the two ends. Germline CDR1 and CDR2: MNHNY and SVGAGI (reference sequence).

V gene TRBV5-1 combines with J gene TRBJ2-5, with D hard to call. Per the germline V gene, CDR1 is SGHRS and CDR2 is YFSETQ. V lost 4 bases to trimming and J lost 1 base, with 11 bases between them. CDR3 size: 14 residues. CDR3 nucleotide sequence: TGCGCCAGCAGCCGACGTACGGGCCAAGAGACCCAGTACTTC. Translated: CASSRRTGQETQYF.